The present T cell receptor beta chain was sequenced within a study of T cells in localized non-small cell lung cancer. The study's findings and limits: Those with higher blood T cell density had longer overall survival. Analysis by sequencing included only one tumor region, so heterogeneity remains possible. Adjacent lung exhibited a median of 57 among the 100 most abundant tumor clones. Measurement of T cell clonality placed uninvolved adjacent lung highest, above the level in tumor.

Germline values: CDR1 SEHNR, CDR2 FQNEAQ (reference sequence). J was trimmed by 3 bases and V by 8 bases; bases with no gene match: 3. The CDR3 is 12 residues long. In the case of this clone: Its specificity is not known.

The table came from immunoSEQ multiplex PCR; TCRdb's copy has only in-frame clones and leaves some out. The sample holds about 33,000 clones, roughly nine tenths seen once. J is TRBJ1-1 and V is TRBV7-9, with TRBD1 matching 7 bases. The clonotype was recovered from a man aged 40-75 years with stage II lung adenocarcinoma. The sequencing used PBMCs, collected before any cancer treatment. The CDR3 spells CASRDRYTEAFF. The CDR3 nucleotides read TGTGCCAGCCGGGACAGATACACTGAAGCTTTCTTT.